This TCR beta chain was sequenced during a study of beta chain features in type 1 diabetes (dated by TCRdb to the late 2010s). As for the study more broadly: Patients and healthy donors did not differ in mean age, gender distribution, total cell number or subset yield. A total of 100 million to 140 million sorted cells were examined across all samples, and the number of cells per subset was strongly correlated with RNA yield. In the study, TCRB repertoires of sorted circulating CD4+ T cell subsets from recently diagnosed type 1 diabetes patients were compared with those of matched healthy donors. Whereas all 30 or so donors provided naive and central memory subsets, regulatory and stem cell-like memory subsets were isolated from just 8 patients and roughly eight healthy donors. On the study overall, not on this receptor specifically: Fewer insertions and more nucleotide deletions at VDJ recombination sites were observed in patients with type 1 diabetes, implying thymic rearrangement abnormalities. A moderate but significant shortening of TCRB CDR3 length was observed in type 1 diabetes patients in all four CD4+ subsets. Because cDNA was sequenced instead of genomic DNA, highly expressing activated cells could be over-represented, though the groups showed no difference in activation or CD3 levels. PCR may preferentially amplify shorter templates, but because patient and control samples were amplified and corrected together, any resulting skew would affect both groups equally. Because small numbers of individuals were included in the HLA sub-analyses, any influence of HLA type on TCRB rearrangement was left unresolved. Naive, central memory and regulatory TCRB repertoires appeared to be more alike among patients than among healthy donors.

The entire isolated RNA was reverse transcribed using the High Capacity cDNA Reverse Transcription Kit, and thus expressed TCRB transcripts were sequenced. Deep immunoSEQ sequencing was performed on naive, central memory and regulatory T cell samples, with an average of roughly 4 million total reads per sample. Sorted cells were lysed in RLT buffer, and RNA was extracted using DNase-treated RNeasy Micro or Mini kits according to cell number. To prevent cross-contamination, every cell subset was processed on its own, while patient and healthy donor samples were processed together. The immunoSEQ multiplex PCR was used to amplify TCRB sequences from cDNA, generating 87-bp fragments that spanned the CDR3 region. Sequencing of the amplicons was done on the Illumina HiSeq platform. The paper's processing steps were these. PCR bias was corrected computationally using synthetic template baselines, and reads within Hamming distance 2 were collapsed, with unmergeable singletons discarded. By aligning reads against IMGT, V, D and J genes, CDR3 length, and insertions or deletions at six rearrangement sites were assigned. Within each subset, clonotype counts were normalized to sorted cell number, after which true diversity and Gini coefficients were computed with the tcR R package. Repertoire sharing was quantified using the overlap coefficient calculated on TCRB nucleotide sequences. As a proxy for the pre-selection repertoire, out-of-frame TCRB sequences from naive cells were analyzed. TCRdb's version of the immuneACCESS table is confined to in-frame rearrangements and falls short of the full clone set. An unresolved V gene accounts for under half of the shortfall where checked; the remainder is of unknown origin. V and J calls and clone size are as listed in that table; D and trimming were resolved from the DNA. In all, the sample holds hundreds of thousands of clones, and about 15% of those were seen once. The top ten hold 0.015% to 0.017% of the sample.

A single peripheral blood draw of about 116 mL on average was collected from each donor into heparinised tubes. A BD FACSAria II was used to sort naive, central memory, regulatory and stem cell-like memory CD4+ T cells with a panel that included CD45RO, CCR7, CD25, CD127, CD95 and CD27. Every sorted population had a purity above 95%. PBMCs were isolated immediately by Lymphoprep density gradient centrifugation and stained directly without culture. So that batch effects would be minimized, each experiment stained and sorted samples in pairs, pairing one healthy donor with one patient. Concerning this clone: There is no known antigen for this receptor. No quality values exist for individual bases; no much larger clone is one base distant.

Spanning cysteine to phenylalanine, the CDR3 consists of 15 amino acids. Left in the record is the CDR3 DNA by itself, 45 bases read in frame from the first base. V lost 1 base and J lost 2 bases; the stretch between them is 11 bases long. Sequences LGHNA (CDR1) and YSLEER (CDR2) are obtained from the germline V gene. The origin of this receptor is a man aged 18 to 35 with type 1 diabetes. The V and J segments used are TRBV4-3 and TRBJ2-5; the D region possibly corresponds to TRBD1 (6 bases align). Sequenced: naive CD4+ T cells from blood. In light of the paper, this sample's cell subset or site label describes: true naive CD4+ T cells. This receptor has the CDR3 CASSQVVRGQETQYF. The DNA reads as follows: TGCGCCAGCAGCCAAGTTGTCAGGGGACAAGAGACCCAGTACTTC.